The 18 T cell receptor beta chains reported below all come from one sample, sequenced in a study of graft-versus-host responses after intestinal transplantation. What these receptors recognize is not known. Produced via immunoSEQ multiplex PCR; TCRdb's table is partial and in-frame only. The profile shows about 130,000 clones, about 90% of them singletons. The sequenced sample was unstimulated CD4+ T cells sorted from spleen or lymph node cells, obtained before intestinal transplant. The receptors here all came from a human donor who received an intestinal transplant.

The chain combines TRBV19 with TRBJ2-4, with 12 bases aligning to TRBD1. V shed 8 bases, J shed 7 bases, and the junction held 9 bases outside the gene matches. The length of the CDR3 is 15 residues. Germline CDR1 LNHDA, CDR2 SQIVND (reference sequence). The CDR3 here is CASQPGQGARNIQYF. DNA of the CDR3: TGTGCCAGTCAACCGGGACAGGGGGCGCGGAACATTCAGTACTTC.

This clone has a single count. V usage is TRBV7-2 and J usage is TRBJ2-1; D perhaps matches TRBD1 (6 bases). V was trimmed by 1 base and J by 0 bases, leaving 7 bases between them. Germline V gene lookup returns CDR1 SGHTA and CDR2 FQGNSA. The CDR3 is made up of 15 amino acids. CDR3 in amino acids: CASSLDRVSYNEQFF. CDR3 in DNA: TGTGCCAGCAGCTTAGACAGGGTCTCCTACAATGAGCAGTTCTTC. Using reference TRBV7-2 and TRBJ2-1 for the parts outside the CDR3, the full variable domain is GAGVSQSPSNKVTEKGKDVELRCDPISGHTALYWYRQSLGQGLEFLIYFQGNSAPDKSGLPSDRFSAERTGGSVSTLTIQRTQQEDSAVYLCASSLDRVSYNEQFFGPGTRLTVL.

The J gene is TRBJ2-2, the V gene TRBV19; weak D call: TRBD2 (7 bases). The CDR3 runs to 14 residues. The V gene's germline CDR1 is LNHDA and CDR2 SQIVND (reference sequence). V gave up 6 bases and J gave up 7 bases, with 15 bases separating them. The CDR3 DNA is TGTGCCAGTAGACCCTTAGGGGGGGTCGGGGAGCTGTTTTTT. This codes for CASRPLGGVGELFF. Full variable domain (remainder filled in from reference TRBV19 and TRBJ2-2): DGGITQSPKYLFRKEGQNVTLSCEQNLNHDAMYWYRQDPGQGLRLIYYSQIVNDFQKGDIAEGYSVSREKKESFPLTVTSAQKNPTAFYLCASRPLGGVGELFFGEGSRLTVL.

The V call is TRBV6-5, the J call TRBJ2-5, with D unclear. Germline V gives CDR1 MNHEY, CDR2 SVGAGI. V was clipped by 5 bases and J by 11 bases, with 21 bases between them. CDR3 length equals 14 residues. Written as DNA, the CDR3 is TGTGCCAGCAGTGGGTTGTTCCCCTACGGGCAGCAGTACTTC. The encoded protein is CASSGLFPYGQQYF.

The chain joins TRBV5-1 to TRBJ2-1; 11 nucleotides agree with TRBD2. The CDR3 is made up of 14 amino acids. CDR1 and CDR2 (germline): SGHRS, YFSETQ. V lost 5 bases, J lost 7 bases, and 5 bases stayed unmatched. The CDR3 is CASRDTSGSNEQFF. The CDR3 DNA sequence: TGCGCCAGCAGGGATACTAGCGGGAGTAATGAGCAGTTCTTC.

The V and J genes are TRBV5-1 and TRBJ1-2; possible D gene TRBD1, 5 bases. This CDR3 is 16 amino acids long. Per germline, CDR1 SGHRS and CDR2 YFSETQ. V was trimmed by 0 bases and J by 3 bases, leaving 15 bases between them. The CDR3 DNA reads as TGCGCCAGCAGCTTGGGGGGCGTCGGGGTCGACTATGGCTACACCTTC. Translation gives CASSLGGVGVDYGYTF.

The chain couples TRBV4-1 to TRBJ1-2, with TRBD1 matching 7 bases. With 0 bases clipped from V and 3 bases from J, the junction kept 1 base outside the gene matches. This CDR3 is 14 amino acids long. Germline CDR1 reads MGHRA; CDR2 reads YSYEKL. CDR3: CASSQDRGDYGYTF. The CDR3 nucleotides read TGCGCCAGCAGCCAAGACAGGGGGGACTATGGCTACACCTTC.

Judged by abundance, this clone is medium-sized. The chain recombines TRBV28 with TRBJ1-2; no clear D. In germline, CDR1 is MDHEN, CDR2 SYDVKM. The length of the CDR3 is 12 residues. V lost 1 base, J lost 5 bases, and 5 bases lay in between. The CDR3 is CASSLSVYGYTF. For the CDR3, the DNA is TGTGCCAGCAGTTTATCCGTTTATGGCTACACCTTC.

The chain combines TRBV28 with TRBJ2-1, with D possibly being TRBD1 (6 bases). Germline CDR1 is MDHEN and CDR2 is SYDVKM. The length of the CDR3 is 14 residues. V was trimmed by 8 bases and J by 1 base, leaving 12 bases between them. CDR3 nucleotide sequence: TGTGCCAGCGAAGGGACACTTTCCTACAATGAGCAGTTCTTC. It yields the protein CASEGTLSYNEQFF.

The rearrangement joins TRBV19 to TRBJ2-7; 7 bases match TRBD2. There are 16 residues in the CDR3. The V gene's germline CDR1 is LNHDA and CDR2 SQIVND (reference sequence). Trimming removed 5 bases from V and 6 bases from J; junction bases left unmatched: 16. In nucleotides, the CDR3 is TGTGCCAGTAGTCGGGCCGGGGGTAGCGGGCCCCTCGAGCAGTACTTC. Its translation: CASSRAGGSGPLEQYF.

The chain carries TRBV19 and TRBJ2-1; D remains unclear. Deletions cut 6 bases from V and 8 bases from J, with 5 bases between. Germline CDR1 reads LNHDA; CDR2 reads SQIVND (reference sequence). This CDR3 is built from 10 residues. The CDR3 is CASSSDEQFF. The CDR3 region has the DNA TGTGCCAGTAGCAGCGATGAGCAGTTCTTC.

The chain is built from TRBV10-3 and TRBJ1-1; 9 bases are a match to TRBD1. Trimming cost V 3 bases and J 4 bases; bases outside gene matches: 9. Germline CDR1 and CDR2: ENHRY and SYGVKD. There are 16 residues in the CDR3. The DNA of the CDR3 is TGTGCCATCAGTGAATTATTGGGACAGGGTGGCACTGAAGCTTTCTTT. Protein sequence: CAISELLGQGGTEAFF.

This chain connects TRBV5-1 to TRBJ2-3; TRBD1 aligns across 8 bases. This CDR3 spans 14 amino acids. Per germline, CDR1 SGHRS and CDR2 YFSETQ. J lost 3 bases, V lost 4 bases, and 4 bases had no gene match. CDR3 coding DNA: TGCGCCAGCAGCCCGGACAGGGTGACAGATACGCAGTATTTT. Protein: CASSPDRVTDTQYF.

The V call is TRBV28, the J call TRBJ1-4; possibly TRBD1 for D (5 bases). Trimming pared 2 bases from V and 12 bases from J, leaving 13 bases between. The CDR3 totals 13 residues. Per the germline V gene, CDR1 is MDHEN and CDR2 is SYDVKM. Written as DNA, the CDR3 is TGTGCCAGCAGTTTAGCCGGACTCAGGGAACTGTTTTTT. The encoded protein is CASSLAGLRELFF.

The chain is built from TRBV7-3 and TRBJ2-2; D uncertain. There are 14 residues in the CDR3. Germline assignment: CDR1 SGHTA and CDR2 FQGTGA. V shed 2 bases and J shed 3 bases, with 7 bases lying between them. DNA for the CDR3: TGTGCCAGCAGCTTAGGGCTGGACACCGGGGAGCTGTTTTTT. Its translation: CASSLGLDTGELFF.

This clone was counted once. The chain carries TRBV30 and TRBJ1-1; 8 bases are shared with TRBD1. The CDR3 spans 15 residues. CDR1 GTSNPN and CDR2 SVGIG come from the germline V gene (reference sequence). J gave up 0 bases and V 0 bases, and 3 bases lay outside the gene matches. CDR3 bases: TGTGCCTGGAGTGTTTACAGGGGGATGAACACTGAAGCTTTCTTT. Encoded protein: CAWSVYRGMNTEAFF.

The rearrangement joins TRBV6-1 to TRBJ2-2; D call uncertain. Germline-derived CDR1 and CDR2 are MNHNS and SASEGT. The CDR3 is made up of 16 amino acids. V was clipped by 2 bases and J by 1 base, with 11 bases between them. CDR3 region: CASSEIRQLNTGELFF. The CDR3 region has the DNA TGTGCCAGCAGTGAAATCAGGCAGCTGAACACCGGGGAGCTGTTTTTT.

The rearrangement links TRBV5-5 to TRBJ2-5, with TRBD2 matching 12 bases. Germline CDR1 and CDR2: SGHKS and YYEKEE (reference sequence). CDR3 length equals 15 residues. V gave up 2 bases and J gave up 5 bases; unmatched junction bases: 4. The CDR3: CASSFSLAGGETQYF. For the CDR3, the DNA is TGTGCCAGCAGCTTCTCCCTAGCGGGAGGGGAGACCCAGTACTTC.